The 8 T cell receptor beta chains below all came from one sample that was sequenced in a study of blood T cell repertoires in COVID-19. Repertoires were generated with immunoSEQ multiplex PCR, while TCRdb's copy carries only in-frame clones and drops some. There are about 37,000 clones in the sample; approximately 80% occur only once, and around 14% lies in the top ten. Sequencing was carried out using peripheral blood. The receptors come from a woman aged 70 to 79 with acute or convalescent COVID-19.

This chain connects TRBV6-5 to TRBJ2-1, with 9 bases lining up with TRBD2. Germline V gene data show CDR1 as MNHEY and CDR2 as SVGAGI. CDR3 length: 16 amino acids. V trimming: 1 base; J trimming: 0 bases; junction bases outside the gene matches: 1. DNA of the CDR3: TGTGCCAGCAGTTACTTTAGCGGGAGCTCCTACAATGAGCAGTTCTTC. It specifies CASSYFSGSSYNEQFF.

The gene calls are TRBV19 and TRBJ1-5, with 11 bases identical to TRBD1. V lost 8 bases, J lost 8 bases, and 5 bases stayed unmatched. The length of the CDR3 is 13 residues. Germline values: CDR1 LNHDA, CDR2 SQIVND (reference sequence). CDR3 nucleotide sequence: TGTGCCAGTGGGACAGGGGGTTTGGAGCCCCAGCATTTT. Translation: CASGTGGLEPQHF.

This clone was observed a single time. J is TRBJ2-4 and V is TRBV28; tentatively, D is TRBD2 (6 bases). Between the trimmed V and J ends, which lost 10 bases and 8 bases, there was a span of 18 bases. Germline assignment: CDR1 MDHEN and CDR2 SYDVKM. The CDR3 covers 13 residues. CDR3 sequence reads: CAIKRGGADIQYF. In nucleotides, the CDR3 is TGTGCCATCAAGAGGGGCGGGGCAGACATTCAGTACTTC.

A single count supports this clone. The chain uses TRBV5-4 and TRBJ1-3, with a tentative D call TRBD1 (5 bases). Germline V CDR1 and CDR2: SGHNT, YYREEE (reference sequence). V was clipped by 9 bases and J by 1 base, with 20 bases between them. The CDR3 loop spans 16 amino acids. DNA for the CDR3: TGTGCCACCCGAGTGGGGGGAGAGGTGTCTGGAAACACCATATATTTT. Translating gives CATRVGGEVSGNTIYF.

DNA of the CDR3: TGTGCCAGCACCGGTTCGGGTAAAGAGACCCAGTACTTC. This encodes CASTGSGKETQYF. The J gene is TRBJ2-5, the V gene TRBV5-8; D remains unclear. This CDR3 has 13 residues. Trimming pared 6 bases from V and 3 bases from J, leaving 12 bases between. CDR1 is SGHTS, CDR2 YDEGEE, per germline.

V gene TRBV6-2 or TRBV6-3 combines with J gene TRBJ1-2; the D is unclear. The germline V gene encodes CDR1 MNHEY and CDR2 SVGEGT. The V gene lost 2 bases and the J gene lost 9 bases, with 10 bases spanning the gap. CDR3 length equals 12 residues. The CDR3 DNA reads as TGTGCCAGCAGTTACGGCAGTAAAAGCTACACCTTC. Translation: CASSYGSKSYTF.

This clone was seen more than once but under ten times. Other DNA sequences in the sample encode the same CDR3. The chain uses TRBV5-1 and TRBJ2-7; 9 bases fit TRBD1. The germline CDR1 and CDR2 sequences are SGHRS and YFSETQ. This CDR3 region has 14 residues. With 4 bases clipped from V and 4 bases from J, the junction kept 6 bases outside the gene matches. The CDR3 protein is CASSQGQGGYEQYF. DNA for the CDR3: TGCGCCAGCAGCCAGGGACAGGGAGGTTACGAGCAGTACTTC. Full variable domain (rest looked up from reference TRBV5-1 and TRBJ2-7): KAGVTQTPRYLIKTRGQQVTLSCSPISGHRSVSWYQQTPGQGLQFLFEYFSETQRNKGNFPGRFSGRQFSNSRSEMNVSTLELGDSALYLCASSQGQGGYEQYFGPGTRLTVT.

This chain joins TRBV5-1 and TRBJ2-1; D is possibly TRBD2 (6 bases). This CDR3 region has 14 residues. V shed 1 base and J shed 6 bases, with 11 bases lying between them. The germline V gene has CDR1 SGHRS and CDR2 YFSETQ. The CDR3 spells CASSLRLASNEQFF. The CDR3 DNA reads as TGCGCCAGCAGCTTGAGGCTAGCGTCCAATGAGCAGTTCTTC.